This note documents a single T cell receptor beta chain sequence. As originally analysed: Nucleated cell counts were estimated from reference gene primer amplification. Here immunoSEQ multiplex PCR was the method, and the copy in TCRdb shows in-frame clones only, minus some. V, J and clone size derive from that table, while D and trimming were established from the DNA sequence. The top ten hold around 3.6% of the sample, which has approximately 250,000 clones, around 87% seen once. This sample stems from a study of blood T cell repertoires in COVID-19. The wider study: Donors in the United States, Italy and Spain gave samples during acute or convalescent COVID-19. The analysed material was cDNA or gDNA that came from T cells, B-cell-depleted T cells, or PBMCs.

V lost 4 bases and J lost 2; bases outside the gene matches: 6. Germline V gene data show CDR1 as GTSNPN and CDR2 as SVGIG (reference sequence). The CDR3 covers 15 residues. The sequencing sample was made of peripheral blood. This chain joins TRBV30 and TRBJ2-3; TRBD1 agrees at 10 bases. The sequence was collected from a young man with active or convalescent COVID-19. CDR3 nucleotide sequence: TGTGCCTGGACGCCGGGACAGGGGTTCACAGATACGCAGTATTTT. Residues: CAWTPGQGFTDTQYF.